This TCR beta chain was retrieved from a study of technical replicates of blood from a handful of donors. Repertoires were generated with immunoSEQ multiplex PCR, while TCRdb's copy carries only in-frame clones and drops some. The table has approximately 87,000 clones, 80% to 95% seen once. The germline gives CDR1 SNHLY, CDR2 FYNNEI. The ends lost 11 bases at V and 8 bases at J; junction bases unmatched: 7. The CDR3 contains 11 residues. J is TRBJ2-3 and V is TRBV2, with 7 bases matching TRBD1. The TCR sequence derives from a human donor in good health. Some clones in this sample may be carry-over from other donors' samples. Sequencing input: T cells isolated from PBMCs. The CDR3 sequence: CADGTERTQYF. CDR3 DNA: TGTGCCGACGGGACAGAGCGTACGCAGTATTTT.